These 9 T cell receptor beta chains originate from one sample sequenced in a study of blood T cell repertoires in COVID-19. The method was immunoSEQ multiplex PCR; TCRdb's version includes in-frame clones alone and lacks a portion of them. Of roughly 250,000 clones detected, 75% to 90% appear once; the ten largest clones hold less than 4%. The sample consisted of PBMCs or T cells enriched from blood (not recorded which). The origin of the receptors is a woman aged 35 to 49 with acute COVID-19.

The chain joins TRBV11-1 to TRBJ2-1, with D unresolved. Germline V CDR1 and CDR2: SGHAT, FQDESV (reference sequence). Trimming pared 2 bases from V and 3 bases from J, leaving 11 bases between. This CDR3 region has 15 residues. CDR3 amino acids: CASSLTVDSYNEQFF. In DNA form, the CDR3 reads TGTGCCAGCAGCTTAACAGTTGATAGCTACAATGAGCAGTTCTTC.

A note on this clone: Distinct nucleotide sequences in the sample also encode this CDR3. DNA for the CDR3: TGTGCCAGCAGAGCCGGGACTAGCGGAACAGATACGCAGTATTTT. It specifies CASRAGTSGTDTQYF. V usage is TRBV6-5 and J usage is TRBJ2-3; 11 nucleotides match TRBD2. CDR3 length: 15 amino acids. Germline V gene sequence: CDR1 MNHEY, CDR2 SVGAGI. V lost 6 bases, J lost 3 bases, and 5 bases stayed unmatched.

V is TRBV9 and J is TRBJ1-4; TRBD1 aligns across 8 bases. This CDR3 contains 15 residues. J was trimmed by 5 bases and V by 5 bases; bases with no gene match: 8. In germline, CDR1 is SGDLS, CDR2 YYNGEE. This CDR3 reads CASRETRQGNEKLFF. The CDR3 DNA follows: TGTGCCAGCAGAGAAACCCGACAGGGGAATGAAAAACTGTTTTTT.

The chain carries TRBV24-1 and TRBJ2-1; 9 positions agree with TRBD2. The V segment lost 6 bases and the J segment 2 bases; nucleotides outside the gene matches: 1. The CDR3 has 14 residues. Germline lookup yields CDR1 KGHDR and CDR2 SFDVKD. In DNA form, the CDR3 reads TGTGCCACCAGTCGCGGGAGGGCCTACAATGAGCAGTTCTTC. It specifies CATSRGRAYNEQFF.

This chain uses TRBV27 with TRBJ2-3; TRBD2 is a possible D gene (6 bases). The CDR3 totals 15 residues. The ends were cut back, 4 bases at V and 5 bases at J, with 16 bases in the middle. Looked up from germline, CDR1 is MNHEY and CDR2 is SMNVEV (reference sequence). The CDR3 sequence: CASSSRLVVGDTQYF. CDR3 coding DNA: TGTGCCAGCAGTTCCCGACTAGTTGTCGGAGATACGCAGTATTTT.

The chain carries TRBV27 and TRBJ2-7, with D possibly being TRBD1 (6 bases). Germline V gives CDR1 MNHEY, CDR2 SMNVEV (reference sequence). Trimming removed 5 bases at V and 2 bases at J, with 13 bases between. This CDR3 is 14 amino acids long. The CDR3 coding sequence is TGTGCCAGCAGTCTCGGGACAAGCACCTACGAGCAGTACTTC. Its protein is CASSLGTSTYEQYF.

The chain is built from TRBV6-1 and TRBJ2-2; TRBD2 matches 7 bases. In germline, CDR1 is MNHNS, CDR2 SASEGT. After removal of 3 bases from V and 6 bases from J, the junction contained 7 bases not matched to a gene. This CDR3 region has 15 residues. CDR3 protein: CASSDSRDYAGELFF. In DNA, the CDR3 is TGTGCCAGCAGTGATTCCAGGGACTATGCCGGGGAGCTGTTTTTT.

CDR3 in amino acids: CASSKQGSTNEKLFF. DNA for the CDR3: TGTGCCAGCAGCAAACAGGGATCGACTAATGAAAAACTGTTTTTT. The chain couples TRBV9 to TRBJ1-4, with a possible D match to TRBD1 (6 bases). The CDR3 contains 15 residues. Germline values: CDR1 SGDLS, CDR2 YYNGEE. V was trimmed by 4 bases and J by 2 bases, leaving 12 bases between them. The full variable domain, in which reference TRBV9 and TRBJ1-4 provide the parts outside the CDR3, is DSGVTQTPKHLITATGQRVTLRCSPRSGDLSVYWYQQSLDQGLQFLIQYYNGEERAKGNILERFSAQQFPDLHSELNLSSLELGDSALYFCASSKQGSTNEKLFFGSGTQLSVL.

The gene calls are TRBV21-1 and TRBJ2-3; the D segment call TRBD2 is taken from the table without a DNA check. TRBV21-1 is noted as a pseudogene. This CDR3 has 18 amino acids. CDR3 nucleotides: TGTGCCAGCAGCAAGAAAGAACGGAGCGGGAGGGCCGCAGATACGCAGTATTTT. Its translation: CASSKKERSGRAADTQYF.